The clone carrying this T cell receptor (beta chain) was observed a few times. This specimen comes from a study of blood T cells in healthy people across ages. Through a sample-barcoded 5' primer and a J-beta primer mix, a second PCR was run for roughly 6 to 12 cycles. A template-switch adaptor with 12 random nucleotides tagged each cDNA molecule. TCRdb reanalysed the 5' RACE reads using MiXCR and keeps one entry per CDR3 protein. The sample records about 580,000 distinct CDR3 sequences, roughly 43% being singletons. This CDR3 spans 14 amino acids. Germline V gene lookup returns CDR1 DFQATT and CDR2 SNEGSKA (reference sequence). V was pared by 3 bases and J by 9 bases, with 19 bases between. Every donor provided roughly 10 milliliters of peripheral blood.

The chain joins TRBV20-1 to TRBJ2-3; a possible D gene is TRBD1 (6 bases). This receptor was obtained from an elderly man in good health. Sequencing was carried out using blood. CDR3 residues: CSASPGQGIGTQYF. The CDR3 nucleotides are TGCAGTGCTAGCCCCGGGCAGGGGATAGGGACGCAGTATTTT.